This T cell receptor (beta chain) was retrieved from a study of shared clonotypes between healthy human individuals. CDR1 and CDR2 (germline): LGHNA, YNFKEQ. V was pared by 1 base and J by 5 bases, with 6 bases of the junction left unmatched. This CDR3 has 17 residues. Only in-frame clones appear in the TCRdb table, and some are missing; sequencing was by immunoSEQ multiplex PCR. The table records about 1.1 million clones, approximately 77% of them present only once. The clonotype originates from a man aged 18 to 30 in good health. Some clones in this sample may be carry-over from other donors' samples. The source material was memory CD4+ T cells from PBMCs. Subset indicated: CD45RA-negative fraction. V usage is TRBV4-2 and J usage is TRBJ2-1; 12 nucleotides line up with TRBD1. The CDR3 DNA reads as TGTGCCAGCAGCCAAGCTTTCGGGACAGGGGGCAACAATGAGCAGTTCTTC. Protein: CASSQAFGTGGNNEQFF.